Listed here is a single TCR beta chain. The sequenced patients had an expansion of CD8+CD57+ cells seen by flow cytometry. This record comes from a study of CD8+CD57+ T cells in acquired aplastic anemia. Study summary: Sorted CD4+ and CD8+ cells gave a mean 3.2 ug DNA, range about 0.19 to 27.4 ug.

The ends were cut back, 0 bases at V and 10 bases at J, with 10 bases in the middle. Germline CDR1 reads SGHRS; CDR2 reads YFSETQ. The CDR3 runs 12 residues. TCR beta VDJ and CDR3 profiles were obtained from a genomic DNA template. TCRdb redid the calling of the reads with MiXCR, one entry per CDR3 protein. The table shows about 200,000 distinct CDR3 sequences, with around three fifths occurring only once. This chain links TRBV5-1 with TRBJ1-1; D remains unclear. This TCR came from a human donor with aplastic anemia. Material: sorted CD4+, CD8+, or CD8+CD57+ T cells (not recorded which) from PBMCs. DNA for the CDR3: TGCGCCAGCAGCTTGGGAGGGTTAGGAGCTTTCTTT. Protein sequence: CASSLGGLGAFF.